The T cell receptor beta chain described here comes from a study of CD8 T cells in Susac syndrome. The study's findings and limits: It was acknowledged in the study that the number of individuals who were included in its TCR sequencing and HLA analysis was relatively small.

Negative isolation yielded CD4+ and CD8+ T cells, and FACS enriched TEMRA cells. With respect to this clonotype: Its antigen is not known.

The CDR3 is 13 amino acids. The V end was cut by 0 bases, the J end by 10 bases, with 12 bases between. The V gene's germline CDR1 is SGHDN and CDR2 FVKESK. When the RNA was reverse transcribed, random hexamers were used with an input of roughly 0.45 to 1 ug. The immunoSEQ assay covered 54 Vbeta and 13 Jbeta segments for CDR3. TCRdb passed the immunoSEQ multiplex PCR reads through MiXCR, listing each CDR3 protein once. The sample yields some 260,000 distinct CDR3 sequences, 70% to 90% seen once. V usage is TRBV14 and J usage is TRBJ1-1; unclear D gene. What was sequenced was CD8+ T cells from PBMCs. The TCR sequence derives from a human donor with multiple sclerosis. In nucleotides, the CDR3 is TGTGCCAGCAGCCAAGATAGAAGGAAGGCAGCTTTCTTT. It encodes CASSQDRRKAAFF.